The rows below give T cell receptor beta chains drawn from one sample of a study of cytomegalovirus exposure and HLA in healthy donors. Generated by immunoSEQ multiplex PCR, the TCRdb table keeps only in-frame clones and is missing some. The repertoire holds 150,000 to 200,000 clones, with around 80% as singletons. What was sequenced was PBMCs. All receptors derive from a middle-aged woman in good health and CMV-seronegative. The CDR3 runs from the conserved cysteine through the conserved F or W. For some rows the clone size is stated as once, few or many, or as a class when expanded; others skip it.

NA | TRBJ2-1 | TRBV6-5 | CASRRSGTLYNEQFF
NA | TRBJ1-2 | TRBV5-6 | CASQGVANYGYTF
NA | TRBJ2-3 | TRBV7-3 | CASSLTSGSTDTQYF
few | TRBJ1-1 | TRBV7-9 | CASSPSQGTLNTEAFF
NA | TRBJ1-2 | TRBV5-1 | CASSLAPTRANYGYTF
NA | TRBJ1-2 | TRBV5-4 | CASSYYDRPRVGYTF
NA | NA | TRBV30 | CAWSAGGDGDYEQYF
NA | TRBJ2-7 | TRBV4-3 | CASSLVARGGSYEQYF
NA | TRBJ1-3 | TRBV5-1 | CASSLEAGETGNTIYF
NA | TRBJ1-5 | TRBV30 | CAYDTGKNQPQHF
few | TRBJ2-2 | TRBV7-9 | CSSSLASPTGELFF
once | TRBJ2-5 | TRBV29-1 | CSAGTSGETQYF
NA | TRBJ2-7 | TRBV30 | CAWSTGGRAYEQYF
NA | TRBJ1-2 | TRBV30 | CAWSPDRAGIGYTF
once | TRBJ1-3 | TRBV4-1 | CASSQGTLTGSGNTIYF
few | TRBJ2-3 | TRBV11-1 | CASSLFFNTDTQYF
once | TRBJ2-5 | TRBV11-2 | CASSLDRAGETQYF
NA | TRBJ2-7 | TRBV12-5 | CASGRTGGGPYEQYF
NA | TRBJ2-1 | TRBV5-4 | CASSREGAGPSYNEQFF
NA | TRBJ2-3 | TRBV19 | CASRAGPPSTDTQYF
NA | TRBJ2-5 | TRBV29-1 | CSVGEGTYQETQYF
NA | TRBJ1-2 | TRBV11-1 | CASSKGQSYGYTF
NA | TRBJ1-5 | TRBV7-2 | CASSLDGQLNQPQHF
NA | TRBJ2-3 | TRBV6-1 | CASALAGEPDTQYF